This T cell receptor (beta chain) was captured by sequencing in a study of blood T cell repertoires in COVID-19. Overall study: COVID-19 samples, acute and convalescent, were from the United States, Italy and Spain. The cDNA or gDNA used as material had been derived from T cells, B-cell-depleted T cells, or PBMCs.

In the original analysis: Amplified reference gene primers provided the basis for estimating nucleated cell counts. Only in-frame clones appear in the TCRdb table, and some are missing; sequencing was by immunoSEQ multiplex PCR. Clone size and the V and J calls come from that table; the DNA yielded D and trimming. The sample carries about 120,000 clones, roughly 90% recorded once. Germline V gives CDR1 MNHEY, CDR2 SMNVEV (reference sequence). With 5 bases removed from V and 0 bases from J, the gap between germline ends came to 16 bases. The CDR3 sequence is 16 residues long. This TCR derives from a man in his sixties or seventies who had recovered from COVID-19. The rearrangement links TRBV27 to TRBJ2-5; D uncertain. What was sequenced was peripheral blood. CDR3 DNA: TGTGCCAGCAGTCCTTTGGGCCGCCGGTACCAAGAGACCCAGTACTTC. Translated: CASSPLGRRYQETQYF.